The following is a TCR beta chain sequence with its context. The data are from a study of blood T cell repertoires in COVID-19. The V end was cut by 5 bases, the J end by 1 base, with 5 bases between. Germline V gene lookup returns CDR1 KGHSH and CDR2 LQKENI. This CDR3 region has 12 residues. Using immunoSEQ multiplex PCR, the repertoire was profiled, and TCRdb retains in-frame clones only, with some absent. The data show roughly 230,000 clones, about nine tenths seen once. Material: peripheral blood. The receptor was derived from a man aged 25-40 years with COVID-19, enrolled during active disease. The chain carries TRBV18 and TRBJ1-1; weak D call: TRBD1 (5 bases). The CDR3 sequence is CASSTGNTEAFF. In DNA, the CDR3 is TGTGCCAGCTCAACAGGGAACACTGAAGCTTTCTTT.